Shown below are 17 T cell receptor beta chains from a single sample sequenced in a study of cytomegalovirus exposure and HLA in healthy donors. The primer mix had 60 Vbeta and 13 Jbeta primers. Repertoires were generated with immunoSEQ multiplex PCR, while TCRdb's copy carries only in-frame clones and drops some. Counted here are around 190,000 clones, 65% to 85% occurring once; the ten biggest clones make up 1.5% to 2%. The sample consisted of PBMCs. The receptors were gathered from a man aged 35 to 55 in good health and CMV-seropositive.

This clone was detected once. The CDR3, as DNA: TGTGCCAGCAGTCTTCGGACAGACCTCACAGATACGCAGTATTTT. Its protein is CASSLRTDLTDTQYF. The rearrangement links TRBV6-5 to TRBJ2-3, with D maybe TRBD1 (6 bases). Deletions cut 5 bases from V and 2 bases from J, with 14 bases between. CDR1 and CDR2 (germline): MNHEY, SVGAGI. The CDR3 has 15 residues.

This clone has more than one count but fewer than ten. The CDR3 loop is CASSPGLAGGPVEQFF. The CDR3 DNA follows: TGTGCCAGCAGCCCCGGACTAGCGGGAGGGCCGGTTGAGCAGTTCTTC. The J gene is TRBJ2-1, the V gene TRBV5-4, with 15 bases matching TRBD2. Germline V gene data show CDR1 as SGHNT and CDR2 as YYREEE (reference sequence). The V segment lost 4 bases and the J segment 9 bases; nucleotides outside the gene matches: 8. This CDR3 spans 16 amino acids.

This chain links TRBV5-4 with TRBJ2-5; 8 bases map to TRBD2. Trimming removed 7 bases from V and 6 bases from J; junction bases left unmatched: 17. Germline V gene sequence: CDR1 SGHNT, CDR2 YYREEE (reference sequence). This CDR3 contains 16 residues. This chain's CDR3 is CASQRGGGRERKTQYF. As DNA, the CDR3 is TGTGCCAGCCAACGGGGGGGAGGGCGGGAGAGGAAGACCCAGTACTTC.

This rearrangement joins TRBV7-6 to TRBJ1-1; no clear D. V lost 4 bases, J lost 7 bases, and 16 bases lay in between. The CDR3 contains 14 residues. In germline, CDR1 is SGHVS, CDR2 FNYEAQ. CDR3 protein: CASSSPIGGFEAFF. The CDR3 DNA reads as TGTGCCAGCAGCTCCCCCATCGGAGGGTTTGAAGCTTTCTTT.

For the CDR3, the DNA is TGCGCCAGCAGCCAAGATCCAGCGGGTGTATCCCGCGAGCAGTACTTC. Protein: CASSQDPAGVSREQYF. The chain combines TRBV4-1 with TRBJ2-7; maybe TRBD2 (6 bases). Deletions cut 0 bases from V and 6 bases from J, with 18 bases between. This CDR3 has 16 amino acids. CDR1 and CDR2 from the germline V gene are MGHRA and YSYEKL.

This chain links TRBV7-2 with TRBJ2-5, with 12 bases fitting TRBD2. Trimming took 5 bases from V and 5 from J; bases not matched to a gene: 3. Germline-derived CDR1 and CDR2 are SGHTA and FQGNSA. The CDR3 has 14 residues. The DNA for the CDR3 is TGTGCCAGCAGCGCGACTAGCGGGAGCGAGACCCAGTACTTC. It translates to CASSATSGSETQYF.

The chain is built from TRBV4-3 and TRBJ2-3; 7 nucleotides match TRBD1. J gave up 0 bases and V 0 bases, and 6 bases lay outside the gene matches. CDR3 length: 17 amino acids. Per the germline V gene, CDR1 is LGHNA and CDR2 is YSLEER. CDR3 region: CASSQDLTGSSTDTQYF. The CDR3 region has the DNA TGCGCCAGCAGCCAAGACCTGACAGGGTCTAGCACAGATACGCAGTATTTT.

V gene TRBV7-3 combines with J gene TRBJ2-3, with D perhaps matching TRBD2 (6 bases). This CDR3 spans 15 amino acids. Germline loops: CDR1 SGHTA, CDR2 FQGTGA. V lost 4 bases, J lost 5 bases, and 16 bases lay in between. The CDR3 DNA reads TGTGCCAGCAGCTCAGGACTTCCCGGGGGAGATACGCAGTATTTT. Amino acids: CASSSGLPGGDTQYF.

This chain links TRBV5-8 with TRBJ2-1; 7 bases match TRBD1. V gave up 4 bases and J gave up 5 bases; unmatched junction bases: 9. The CDR3 runs to 15 residues. The germline V gene has CDR1 SGHTS and CDR2 YDEGEE. Here the CDR3 reads CASSPRGGFNNEQFF. CDR3 sequence (DNA): TGTGCCAGCAGCCCGAGAGGGGGCTTCAACAATGAGCAGTTCTTC. The full variable domain, in which reference TRBV5-8 and TRBJ2-1 provide the parts outside the CDR3, is EAGVTQSPTHLIKTRGQQATLRCSPISGHTSVYWYQQALGLGLQFLLWYDEGEERNRGNFPPRFSGRQFPNYSSELNVNALELEDSALYLCASSPRGGFNNEQFFGPGTRLTVL.

The chain is built from TRBV9 and TRBJ2-1, with 7 nucleotides matching TRBD2. J lost 0 bases, V lost 2 bases, and 8 bases had no gene match. This CDR3 region has 17 residues. Germline CDR1 reads SGDLS; CDR2 reads YYNGEE. CDR3 coding DNA: TGTGCCAGCAGCGTGAGCGGGACTCCCAGCTCCTACAATGAGCAGTTCTTC. It specifies CASSVSGTPSSYNEQFF.

The table lists this clone with a count of one. V is TRBV4-3 and J is TRBJ1-1; the D is unclear. The CDR3 length is 16 residues. V lost 1 base and J lost 0, with 12 bases in between. Germline lookup yields CDR1 LGHNA and CDR2 YSLEER. The chain's CDR3 is CASSQVSGPLNTEAFF. CDR3 DNA sequence: TGCGCCAGCAGCCAAGTATCAGGTCCCCTGAACACTGAAGCTTTCTTT.

V and J are TRBV9 and TRBJ2-7; 9 bases are shared with TRBD2. The CDR3 extends over 13 amino acids. Trimming cost V 0 bases and J 9 bases; bases outside gene matches: 4. The V gene's germline CDR1 is SGDLS and CDR2 YYNGEE. In nucleotides, the CDR3 is TGTGCCAGCAGCGTAGGGCAGCGGGAGGTGCAGTACTTC. Protein product: CASSVGQREVQYF.

J is TRBJ2-2 and V is TRBV6-1; a weak D match, TRBD2 (6 bases). CDR3 length: 13 amino acids. Germline V gene lookup returns CDR1 MNHNS and CDR2 SASEGT. V dropped 7 bases and J dropped 5 bases, with 11 bases sitting between them. CDR3 amino acids: CASTPGLTGELFF. The CDR3 DNA reads TGTGCCAGCACTCCCGGACTAACCGGGGAGCTGTTTTTT.

The V and J genes are TRBV5-4 and TRBJ2-7; D is undetermined. Germline V lookup: CDR1 SGHNT, CDR2 YYREEE (reference sequence). Trimming left V 6 bases short and J 0 bases short, with 16 bases between. This CDR3 is built from 15 residues. The CDR3 sequence is CASNQDGRSSYEQYF. Written as DNA, the CDR3 is TGTGCCAGCAACCAAGACGGCCGGAGCTCCTACGAGCAGTACTTC.

This clone has only a few counts. The rearrangement links TRBV7-8 to TRBJ2-7; no clear D gene. The CDR3 is 13 amino acids. CDR1 SGHVS and CDR2 FQNEAQ come from the germline V gene. Trimming took off 1 base at V and 3 bases at J, with 7 bases between the two ends. This CDR3 is CASSLGRNYEQYF. CDR3 sequence (DNA): TGTGCCAGCAGCTTAGGCAGAAACTACGAGCAGTACTTC. The complete variable domain, with remaining parts taken from reference TRBV7-8 and TRBJ2-7, reads GAGVSQSPRYKVAKRGQDVALRCDPISGHVSLFWYQQALGQGPEFLTYFQNEAQLDKSGLPSDRFFAERPEGSVSTLKIQRTQQEDSAVYLCASSLGRNYEQYFGPGTRLTVT.

This rearrangement joins TRBV6-1 to TRBJ1-2; 8 bases line up with TRBD1. The CDR3 has 14 residues. The junction had 4 bases not matched to a gene; V was cut back by 4 bases and J by 3 bases. Germline values: CDR1 MNHNS, CDR2 SASEGT. The CDR3 DNA is TGTGCCAGCAGTGCGGACAGGGTTGACTATGGCTACACCTTC. Translating gives CASSADRVDYGYTF.

The genes are TRBV15 and TRBJ2-3; 12 nucleotides match TRBD1. Germline assignment: CDR1 LNHNV and CDR2 YYDKDF (reference sequence). The CDR3 is made up of 22 amino acids. The V gene end was trimmed by 2 bases and the J gene end by 2 bases; junction bases not matched to a gene: 20. The CDR3 DNA is TGTGCCACCAGCAGATTGGCCCGCCGGGACAGGGGGCAGTTGCGCTACACAGATACGCAGTATTTT. Translation gives CATSRLARRDRGQLRYTDTQYF.